Listed here are 8 T cell receptor beta chains from one sample, sequenced in a study of OX40 agonist ivuxolimab in advanced cancers. Here immunoSEQ multiplex PCR was the method, and the copy in TCRdb shows in-frame clones only, minus some. The sample has 45,000 to 50,000 clones; roughly 88% are singletons. Sample: CD4+ or CD8+ T cells sorted from blood, taken in a trial of the OX40 agonist ivuxolimab. These receptors were taken from an adult with an advanced solid tumor such as melanoma, head and neck, liver or kidney cancer.

CDR3 coding DNA: TGCGCCAGCAGCTTCGGAACTAGCGCCTACAATGAGCAGTTCTTC. Its protein is CASSFGTSAYNEQFF. The chain couples TRBV5-1 to TRBJ2-1; 7 bases are shared with TRBD2. This CDR3 region has 15 residues. CDR1 is SGHRS and CDR2 is YFSETQ in the germline V gene. Trimming at V came to 2 bases and at J to 2 bases, leaving 4 bases not matched to a gene.

The chain is built from TRBV6-4 and TRBJ2-2; D may be TRBD1 (5 bases). There are 13 residues in the CDR3. Germline V CDR1 and CDR2: MRHNA, SNTAGT. V dropped 5 bases and J dropped 1 base, with 5 bases sitting between them. The CDR3 protein is CASSTGNTGELFF. The CDR3 nucleotides read TGTGCCAGCAGTACAGGGAACACCGGGGAGCTGTTTTTT.

V is TRBV1 and J is TRBJ1-5; TRBD1 is the table's D call, not checked against the DNA. TRBV1 is listed as a pseudogene. This CDR3 comprises 16 residues. The CDR3 DNA is TGCACCAGCAGCCGTCCGGGGACAGGGGGCGGACAGCCCCAGCATTTT. Translated: CTSSRPGTGGGQPQHF.

The chain uses TRBV19 and TRBJ2-2; 10 bases map to TRBD2. CDR3 size: 16 residues. V shed 6 bases, J shed 4 bases, and the junction held 8 bases outside the gene matches. The germline V gene has CDR1 LNHDA and CDR2 SQIVND (reference sequence). CDR3 sequence reads: CASSPGTSVFTGELFF. The CDR3 DNA follows: TGTGCCAGTAGCCCTGGGACTAGCGTTTTCACCGGGGAGCTGTTTTTT. The whole variable domain, remainder taken from reference TRBV19 and TRBJ2-2, is DGGITQSPKYLFRKEGQNVTLSCEQNLNHDAMYWYRQDPGQGLRLIYYSQIVNDFQKGDIAEGYSVSREKKESFPLTVTSAQKNPTAFYLCASSPGTSVFTGELFFGEGSRLTVL.

The V and J genes are TRBV9 and TRBJ2-2; no definite D call. Per germline, CDR1 SGDLS and CDR2 YYNGEE. V lost 4 bases to trimming and J lost 4 bases, with 5 bases between them. The CDR3 extends over 12 amino acids. Written as DNA, the CDR3 is TGTGCCAGCAGCCCGATCACCGGGGAGCTGTTTTTT. It translates to CASSPITGELFF.

V and J are TRBV5-6 and TRBJ2-7; the match to TRBD1 covers 7 bases. V gave up 1 base and J gave up 6 bases; unmatched junction bases: 7. The CDR3 sequence is 14 residues long. Germline V lookup: CDR1 SGHDT, CDR2 YYEEEE. CDR3 bases: TGTGCCAGCAGCTTGTACAGGGGCTGGGGCGAGCAGTACTTC. Amino acids: CASSLYRGWGEQYF. Supplemented by reference TRBV5-6 and TRBJ2-7, the full variable domain reads DAGVTQSPTHLIKTRGQQVTLRCSPKSGHDTVSWYQQALGQGPQFIFQYYEEEERQRGNFPDRFSGHQFPNYSSELNVNALLLGDSALYLCASSLYRGWGEQYFGPGTRLTVT.

This chain connects TRBV19 to TRBJ2-1; D ambiguous. The CDR3 extends over 11 amino acids. The V gene lost 5 bases and the J gene lost 2 bases, with 1 base spanning the gap. Germline V gene data show CDR1 as LNHDA and CDR2 as SQIVND (reference sequence). The CDR3 nucleotides are TGTGCCAGTAGTGCCTACAATGAGCAGTTCTTC. Its protein product is CASSAYNEQFF.

This chain's CDR3 is CASSPVGTTNTGELFF. CDR3 DNA sequence: TGTGCCAGCAGCCCGGTTGGGACAACGAACACCGGGGAGCTGTTTTTT. The gene calls are TRBV7-9 and TRBJ2-2; TRBD1 is a possible D gene (6 bases). This CDR3 region has 16 residues. V was pared by 5 bases and J by 0 bases, with 13 bases between. Looked up from germline, CDR1 is SEHNR and CDR2 is FQNEAQ (reference sequence). The full variable domain, in which reference TRBV7-9 and TRBJ2-2 provide the parts outside the CDR3, is DTGVSQNPRHKITKRGQNVTFRCDPISEHNRLYWYRQTLGQGPEFLTYFQNEAQLEKSRLLSDRFSAERPKGSFSTLEIQRTEQGDSAMYLCASSPVGTTNTGELFFGEGSRLTVL.